These 6 T cell receptor beta chains share one sample of origin, sequenced in a study of blood T cell repertoires in COVID-19. TCRdb's copy holds only in-frame clones and misses some; the assay was immunoSEQ multiplex PCR. The table shows some 170,000 clones, with 85% occurring only once. The sample was peripheral blood. These receptors all stem from a woman aged 55-69 years with acute or convalescent COVID-19.

The table lists this clone with a few counts. The rearrangement links TRBV3-1 (or the pseudogene TRBV3-2) to TRBJ1-2; D is undetermined. The ends were cut back, 4 bases at V and 4 bases at J, with 10 bases in the middle. In germline, CDR1 is LGHDT, CDR2 YNNKEL (reference sequence). This CDR3 comprises 13 residues. CDR3 protein: CASSRGSFYGYTF. The DNA of the CDR3 is TGTGCCAGCAGCCGCGGGAGTTTCTATGGCTACACCTTC.

The rearrangement uses TRBV18 and TRBJ2-1; perhaps TRBD2 as D (5 bases). V was clipped by 2 bases and J by 5 bases, with 13 bases between them. This CDR3 spans 15 amino acids. Per germline, CDR1 KGHSH and CDR2 LQKENI. In DNA form, the CDR3 reads TGTGCCAGCTCACCAATCATAGCGACCGACAATGAGCAGTTCTTC. Translation gives CASSPIIATDNEQFF.

The V gene is TRBV25-1, the J gene TRBJ2-5, with D hard to call. The CDR3 consists of 13 residues. Trimming cost V 2 bases and J 5 bases, with 9 bases left between them. Germline values: CDR1 MGHDK, CDR2 SYGVNS. The CDR3 nucleotides read TGTGCCAGCAGTGAACAAAACGGGGAGACCCAGTACTTC. This codes for CASSEQNGETQYF.

The J gene is TRBJ2-1, the V gene TRBV18; the match to TRBD1 covers 8 bases. The CDR3 sequence is 15 residues long. J gave up 3 bases and V 3 bases, and 4 bases lay outside the gene matches. CDR1 and CDR2 (germline): KGHSH, LQKENI. For the CDR3, the DNA is TGTGCCAGCTCACCTCTGGGACAGGACTACAATGAGCAGTTCTTC. Translation gives CASSPLGQDYNEQFF.

The V call is TRBV28, the J call TRBJ1-6, with D hard to call. The CDR3 loop spans 16 amino acids. Trimming shortened V by 6 bases and J by 0 bases, and 12 bases separated the two germline ends. Germline values: CDR1 MDHEN, CDR2 SYDVKM. CDR3 sequence (DNA): TGTGCCAGCAGATTACTCCGGGACTCCTATAATTCACCCCTCCACTTT. It is translated as CASRLLRDSYNSPLHF.

The chain links TRBV5-6 to TRBJ1-5, with D possibly being TRBD1 (6 bases). Trimming took off 4 bases at V and 2 bases at J, with 16 bases between the two ends. Germline V gene sequence: CDR1 SGHDT, CDR2 YYEEEE. The CDR3 covers 16 residues. CDR3 sequence reads: CASSPSAGAGNQPQHF. The CDR3 nucleotides are TGTGCCAGCAGCCCTTCGGCGGGGGCCGGCAATCAGCCCCAGCATTTT.